The 2 T cell receptor beta chains given below trace back to one sample, sequenced in a study of cytomegalovirus exposure and HLA in healthy donors. Use of 60 Vbeta and 13 Jbeta primers characterized the PCR. Only in-frame clones appear in the TCRdb table, and some are missing; sequencing was by immunoSEQ multiplex PCR. Among approximately 170,000 clones listed, around four fifths were seen once. Sequencing input: PBMCs. These receptors were taken from a man aged 18 to 30 in good health and CMV-seropositive.

The chain couples TRBV19 to TRBJ1-5; maybe TRBD1 (6 bases). V gave up 7 bases and J gave up 3 bases, with 13 bases separating them. The length of the CDR3 is 14 residues. Germline lookup yields CDR1 LNHDA and CDR2 SQIVND (reference sequence). CDR3: CASTRGQINQPQHF. CDR3 nucleotide sequence: TGTGCCAGTACAAGGGGACAAATCAATCAGCCCCAGCATTTT.

The chain couples TRBV5-1 to TRBJ1-5; D is ambiguous. The CDR3 runs 13 residues. Trimming took 0 bases from V and 5 from J, leaving 6 bases between them. Germline V gives CDR1 SGHRS, CDR2 YFSETQ. The CDR3 DNA is TGCGCCAGCAGCTTGGATAGAGATCAGCCCCAGCATTTT. As protein: CASSLDRDQPQHF.